This T cell receptor beta chain was sequenced during a study of cytomegalovirus exposure and HLA in healthy donors. Study results and limitations: Some 150 TCR beta chains were listed as cytomegalovirus-associated. Using a false discovery rate of 0.05, a later analysis showed that approximately 17,000 TCR beta sequences were associated with HLA alleles. CMV serostatus stood as the only immune exposure information on hand.

PCR primers comprised 60 Vbeta and 13 Jbeta primers. TCRdb keeps only in-frame clones here, not all; method: immunoSEQ multiplex PCR. The repertoire holds over 100,000 clones, with 55% to 65% as singletons. This CDR3 is 18 amino acids long. Germline-derived CDR1 and CDR2 are MNHEY and SMNVEV (reference sequence). The trim removed 5 bases at V and 0 bases at J, leaving 11 bases unmatched. In this sample, this clone turned up a few times. The antigen remains undetermined. This sequence joins TRBV27 and TRBJ2-2, with 8 bases lining up with TRBD1. The origin of this receptor is a middle-aged man in good health and CMV-seropositive. The sequencing sample was made of PBMCs. The CDR3 sequence is CASSPGQGQLPNTGELFF. DNA for the CDR3: TGTGCCAGCAGTCCTGGACAGGGCCAATTACCGAACACCGGGGAGCTGTTTTTT.